The clone carrying this T cell receptor (beta chain) was counted only a few times. Its antigen is unidentified. TCRdb passed the RT-PCR reads through MiXCR, listing each CDR3 protein once. The sample holds over 750,000 distinct CDR3 sequences, about 20% seen once. The sample originates from a study of response to subunit inactivated influenza vaccine. General study results and limits: Authors suggested seasonal influenza vaccinations each recruit few new T cells.

Germline trimming cut 2 bases from V and 6 bases from J; bases unmatched to any gene: 3. Germline CDR1 is MNHNS and CDR2 is SASEGT. The CDR3 contains 14 residues. This clonotype originated in a man aged 45-65 years who received an inactivated influenza vaccine. Material: PBMCs from blood, obtained around 5 days after vaccination. This chain links TRBV6-1 with TRBJ1-5; TRBD1 matches at 8 bases. The CDR3 loop is CASSETGGSQPQHF. The CDR3 nucleotides are TGTGCCAGCAGTGAAACAGGGGGTAGTCAGCCCCAGCATTTT.